Below, 19 T cell receptor beta chains from the same sample are listed, as sequenced in a study of blood T cells in healthy people across ages. The authors ran a second PCR of about 6 to 12 cycles using a sample-barcoded 5' primer and a J-beta primer mix. TCRdb recomputed calls from the 5' RACE reads with MiXCR, one row per CDR3 protein. The sample yields about 1.6 million distinct CDR3 sequences, about 31% seen once. Material: blood. All receptors derive from a woman between 25 and 40 years old in good health.

This chain uses TRBV2 with TRBJ1-2, with D possibly matching TRBD1 (5 bases). V was cut by 4 bases and J by 0 bases, with 18 bases left in between. The germline gives CDR1 SNHLY, CDR2 FYNNEI. The CDR3 is 17 residues long. The CDR3 spells CASSGEVGDRSNYGYTF. The DNA of the CDR3 is TGTGCCAGCAGTGGAGAAGTGGGGGACCGCTCTAACTATGGCTACACCTTC.

The V gene is TRBV6-5, the J gene TRBJ2-3, with D perhaps being TRBD1 or TRBD2 (5 bases each). CDR1 and CDR2 (germline): MNHEY, SVGAGI. This CDR3 has 13 residues. Deletions cut 5 bases from V and 6 bases from J, with 12 bases between. The CDR3 DNA is TGTGCCAGCAGTCGGGGCACCGGGGATACGCAGTATTTT. As protein: CASSRGTGDTQYF.

This rearrangement joins TRBV5-1 to TRBJ2-5, with D maybe TRBD1 (6 bases). Trimming removed 0 bases from V and 11 bases from J, with 20 bases in between. Per the germline V gene, CDR1 is SGHRS and CDR2 is YFSETQ. This CDR3 is 15 amino acids long. CDR3 DNA: TGCGCCAGCAGCTTGGCCGGACAGATGCTTGATGAGCAGTACTTC. Protein: CASSLAGQMLDEQYF.

This clonotype appeared many times. The chain carries TRBV7-9 and TRBJ2-7; tentative D call: TRBD2 (5 bases). The CDR3 is 11 residues long. Trimming left V 4 bases short and J 7 bases short, with 8 bases between. CDR1 is SEHNR, CDR2 FQNEAQ, per germline (reference sequence). CDR3 in amino acids: CASSSGSEQYF. CDR3 DNA sequence: TGTGCCAGCAGCTCGGGGTCTGAGCAGTACTTC.

This clonotype appeared a few times. This chain joins TRBV25-1 and TRBJ1-2, with unresolved D. Trimming shortened V by 4 bases and J by 4 bases, and 10 bases separated the two germline ends. Germline CDR1 is MGHDK and CDR2 is SYGVNS. CDR3 size: 13 residues. CDR3 region: CASSVGRSYGYTF. The DNA for the CDR3 is TGTGCCAGCAGTGTAGGGAGGTCCTATGGCTACACCTTC.

The chain uses TRBV7-2 and TRBJ2-3; D gene uncertain. This CDR3 is built from 14 residues. Trimming left V 7 bases short and J 2 bases short, with 13 bases between. The germline V gene encodes CDR1 SGHTA and CDR2 FQGNSA. For the CDR3, the DNA is TGTGCCAGCAACTCCCCGCTTTACACAGATACGCAGTATTTT. Translation: CASNSPLYTDTQYF.

The chain is built from TRBV4-2 and TRBJ2-2; TRBD2 matches at 12 bases. The J segment lost 0 bases and the V segment lost 2 bases, leaving 1 base of the junction unmatched. CDR1 LGHNA and CDR2 YNFKEQ come from the germline V gene. The CDR3 is made up of 17 amino acids. The CDR3 loop reads CASSQTSGGTNTGELFF. CDR3 nucleotides: TGTGCCAGCAGCCAAACTAGCGGGGGGACGAACACCGGGGAGCTGTTTTTT.

V is TRBV5-1 and J is TRBJ1-2, with 8 nucleotides matching TRBD1. This CDR3 is 13 amino acids long. The V gene end was trimmed by 7 bases and the J gene end by 6 bases; junction bases not matched to a gene: 8. Germline V gene lookup returns CDR1 SGHRS and CDR2 YFSETQ. The CDR3 is CASRYSTGDGYTF. Written as DNA, the CDR3 is TGCGCCAGCCGCTACTCGACAGGGGATGGCTACACCTTC.

This clonotype occurred a few times. The chain has TRBV5-1 and TRBJ2-1; 9 bases match TRBD1. V shed 6 bases, J shed 7 bases, and the junction held 8 bases outside the gene matches. The V gene's germline CDR1 is SGHRS and CDR2 YFSETQ. The CDR3 sequence is 14 residues long. CDR3 protein: CASTLTGGANEQFF. The CDR3, as DNA: TGCGCCAGCACCTTAACAGGGGGCGCAAATGAGCAGTTCTTC.

The V and J genes are TRBV2 and TRBJ2-3; 9 bases align to TRBD2. CDR1 is SNHLY, CDR2 FYNNEI, per germline. The CDR3 spans 15 residues. The trim removed 4 bases at V and 2 bases at J, leaving 4 bases unmatched. The CDR3 DNA sequence: TGTGCCAGCAGTGGGATAGCGGGGGCCACAGATACGCAGTATTTT. Translation gives CASSGIAGATDTQYF.

This clonotype was picked up many times. The chain combines TRBV5-1 with TRBJ2-1; D unclear. The germline V and J ends were trimmed by 0 bases and 4 bases, with 5 bases remaining between them. Germline values: CDR1 SGHRS, CDR2 YFSETQ. This CDR3 is 13 amino acids long. The CDR3 region is CASSLARYNEQFF. CDR3 DNA: TGCGCCAGCAGCTTGGCTAGGTACAATGAGCAGTTCTTC.

The chain combines TRBV27 with TRBJ2-7; possibly TRBD1 for D (6 bases). Germline V lookup: CDR1 MNHEY, CDR2 SMNVEV (reference sequence). V lost 0 bases and J 6 bases, leaving 15 bases between the germline ends. This CDR3 has 15 residues. The DNA for the CDR3 is TGTGCCAGCAGTTTATCGGCCAGGGGCGAACGCGAGCAGTACTTC. This gives the protein CASSLSARGEREQYF.

This chain links TRBV5-1 with TRBJ1-2, with D perhaps TRBD1 (6 bases). This CDR3 region has 14 residues. The germline V and J ends were trimmed by 2 bases and 6 bases, with 14 bases remaining between them. In germline, CDR1 is SGHRS, CDR2 YFSETQ. CDR3 protein: CASSFSGQRDGYTF. The DNA of the CDR3 is TGCGCCAGCAGCTTCTCCGGACAGCGTGATGGCTACACCTTC.

This clonotype was seen once. The chain employs TRBV7-2 and TRBJ2-1; 14 bases line up with TRBD2. Germline CDR1 is SGHTA and CDR2 is FQGNSA. With V trimmed by 5 bases and J by 7 bases, 10 bases remained unmatched. The CDR3 extends over 17 amino acids. The DNA of the CDR3 is TGTGCCAGCAGCACAGCCGGGACTAGCGGGAGCTCTAATGAGCAGTTCTTC. It encodes CASSTAGTSGSSNEQFF.

This clonotype was seen repeatedly, ten times or more. CDR3 amino acids: CSVSLGTSSYEQYF. In DNA, the CDR3 is TGCAGCGTTTCGTTGGGGACTAGCTCCTACGAGCAGTACTTC. This chain uses TRBV29-1 with TRBJ2-7; TRBD2 matches at 8 bases. The CDR3 covers 14 residues. Unmatched junction bases numbered 6, after V lost 5 bases and J lost 0 bases. The germline CDR1 and CDR2 sequences are SQVTM and ANQGSEA.

The chain is built from TRBV19 and TRBJ1-5; possible D gene TRBD1, 5 bases. Trimming cost V 2 bases and J 9 bases, with 11 bases left between them. CDR1 is LNHDA, CDR2 SQIVND, per germline (reference sequence). The CDR3 sequence is 13 residues long. The CDR3 spells CASSIQGVGPQHF. In DNA, the CDR3 is TGTGCCAGTAGTATACAGGGCGTAGGGCCCCAGCATTTT.

This clonotype turned up a few times. The genes are TRBV27 and TRBJ1-2; D might be TRBD1 (6 bases). V lost 8 bases to trimming and J lost 3 bases, with 10 bases between them. There are 12 residues in the CDR3. CDR1 and CDR2 (germline): MNHEY, SMNVEV (reference sequence). The CDR3 DNA reads TGTGCCAGCGGGGGCGCTTACTATGGCTACACCTTC. Translating it yields CASGGAYYGYTF.

J is TRBJ2-7 and V is TRBV3-1; the D gene is possibly TRBD1 (5 bases). V lost 0 bases to trimming and J lost 3 bases, with 12 bases between them. Germline V lookup: CDR1 LGHDT, CDR2 YNNKEL (reference sequence). The CDR3 runs to 15 residues. This CDR3 is CASSQDPGQRYEQYF. For the CDR3, the DNA is TGTGCCAGCAGCCAAGACCCAGGGCAGCGCTACGAGCAGTACTTC.

A few counts support this clonotype. The chain has TRBV29-1 and TRBJ2-1, with D possibly matching TRBD1 (5 bases). The germline V gene has CDR1 SQVTM and CDR2 ANQGSEA. Trimming cost V 6 bases and J 0 bases, with 12 bases left between them. The CDR3 covers 14 residues. CDR3 DNA: TGCAGCGTGGCGACAGTGAGCTCCTACAATGAGCAGTTCTTC. This codes for CSVATVSSYNEQFF.